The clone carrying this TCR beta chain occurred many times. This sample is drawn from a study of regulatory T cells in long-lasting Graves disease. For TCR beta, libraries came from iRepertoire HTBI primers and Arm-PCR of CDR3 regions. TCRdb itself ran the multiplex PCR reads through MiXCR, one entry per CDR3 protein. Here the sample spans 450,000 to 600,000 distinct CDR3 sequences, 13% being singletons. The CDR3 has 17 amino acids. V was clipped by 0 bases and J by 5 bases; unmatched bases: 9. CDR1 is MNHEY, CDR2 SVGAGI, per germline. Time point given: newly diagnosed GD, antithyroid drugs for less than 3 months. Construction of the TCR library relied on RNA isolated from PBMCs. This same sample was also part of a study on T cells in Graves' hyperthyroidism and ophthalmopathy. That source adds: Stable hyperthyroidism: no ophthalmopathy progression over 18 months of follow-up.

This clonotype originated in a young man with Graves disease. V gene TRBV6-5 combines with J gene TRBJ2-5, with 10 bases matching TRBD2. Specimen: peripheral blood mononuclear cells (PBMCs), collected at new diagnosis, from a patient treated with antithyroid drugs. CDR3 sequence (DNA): TGTGCCAGCAGTTACTCTGGGCTAGCGGGAGATGCGGAGACCCAGTACTTC. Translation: CASSYSGLAGDAETQYF.